Listed below are T cell receptor beta chains from one sample, sequenced in a study of T-cell reconstitution after alpha-beta-depleted transplantation in children. TCRdb redid the calling of the PCR reads with MiXCR, one entry per CDR3 protein. Seen here are roughly 170,000 distinct CDR3 sequences, 6% to 7% observed once, and the top ten hold about 2.9%. The sequenced sample was PBMCs from the stem cell graft donor, obtained from the stem cell graft. The receptors here all came from a human donor who donated a stem cell graft to a child with Wiskott-Aldrich syndrome. Both conserved end residues are part of each CDR3. A D gene is named only where the DNA matches it firmly. Where a row states a size, it is once, few, many or the class of an expanded clone; other rows omit it.

cdr3_aa: CASSPPSNEQFF
cdr3_nt: TGCGCCAGCAGCCCCCCCAGTAATGAGCAGTTCTTC
j_call: TRBJ2-1
clone_size: .
v_call: TRBV4-3
d_call: .

cdr3_aa: CSATSDLYNEQFF
cdr3_nt: TGCAGTGCTACTAGCGATCTCTACAATGAGCAGTTCTTC
j_call: TRBJ2-1
clone_size: many
v_call: TRBV20-1
d_call: .

cdr3_aa: CASSHTGRQTYGYTF
cdr3_nt: TGTGCCAGCAGCCATACGGGCCGACAGACCTATGGCTACACCTTC
j_call: TRBJ1-2
clone_size: many
v_call: TRBV3-1
d_call: .

cdr3_aa: CASSYDEKLFF
cdr3_nt: TGTGCCAGCAGTTATGATGAAAAACTGTTTTTT
j_call: TRBJ1-4
clone_size: .
v_call: TRBV2
d_call: .

cdr3_aa: CASSQGLVNEQFF
cdr3_nt: TGCGCCAGCAGCCAAGGGCTCGTAAATGAGCAGTTCTTC
j_call: TRBJ2-1
clone_size: many
v_call: TRBV4-3
d_call: .

cdr3_aa: CASSLVAGEQFF
cdr3_nt: TGTGCCAGCAGCTTAGTAGCGGGTGAGCAGTTCTTC
j_call: TRBJ2-1
clone_size: few
v_call: TRBV7-2
d_call: TRBD2

cdr3_aa: CASSLGGRGYEQFF
cdr3_nt: TGTGCCAGCAGCTTAGGGGGGCGTGGGTATGAGCAGTTCTTC
j_call: TRBJ2-1
clone_size: .
v_call: TRBV7-2
d_call: .

cdr3_aa: CASSLVGTGPTGEQYF
cdr3_nt: TGCGCCAGCAGCTTGGTTGGGACAGGTCCGACTGGGGAGCAGTACTTC
j_call: TRBJ2-7
clone_size: many
v_call: TRBV5-1
d_call: TRBD1

cdr3_aa: CASSMTGAKNIQYF
cdr3_nt: TGTGCCAGTAGTATGACAGGTGCCAAAAACATTCAGTACTTC
j_call: TRBJ2-4
clone_size: .
v_call: TRBV19
d_call: .

cdr3_aa: CASSYRTANTEAFF
cdr3_nt: TGTGCCAGCAGTTACAGGACGGCGAACACTGAAGCTTTCTTT
j_call: TRBJ1-1
clone_size: many
v_call: TRBV6-5
d_call: .

cdr3_aa: CASSLATAGGSGELFF
cdr3_nt: TGCGCCAGCAGCTTGGCCACGGCAGGGGGCTCGGGGGAGCTGTTTTTT
j_call: TRBJ2-2
clone_size: few
v_call: TRBV5-1
d_call: TRBD1

cdr3_aa: CSAPRKSTQYF
cdr3_nt: TGCAGTGCACCCCGGAAGTCTACGCAGTATTTT
j_call: TRBJ2-3
clone_size: many
v_call: TRBV20-1
d_call: .

cdr3_aa: CASSLDGTYTGELFF
cdr3_nt: TGCGCCAGCAGTCTCGACGGAACTTACACCGGGGAGCTGTTTTTT
j_call: TRBJ2-2
clone_size: few
v_call: TRBV5-1
d_call: .

cdr3_aa: CASSLRTALYGYTF
cdr3_nt: TGTGCCAGCAGTTTGAGGACAGCCCTCTATGGCTACACCTTC
j_call: TRBJ1-2
clone_size: many
v_call: TRBV12-3/TRBV12-4
d_call: .

cdr3_aa: CASSLWFGGVWNEQFF
cdr3_nt: TGTGCCAGCAGTTTGTGGTTCGGGGGAGTGTGGAATGAGCAGTTCTTC
j_call: TRBJ2-1
clone_size: many
v_call: TRBV12-3/TRBV12-4
d_call: .

cdr3_aa: CASSQVLGANTGELFF
cdr3_nt: TGCGCCAGCAGCCAAGTTTTGGGGGCGAACACCGGGGAGCTGTTTTTT
j_call: TRBJ2-2
clone_size: .
v_call: TRBV4-1
d_call: .

cdr3_aa: CSATPLGVEEEKLFF
cdr3_nt: TGCAGTGCCACACCCTTGGGAGTCGAAGAAGAAAAACTGTTTTTT
j_call: TRBJ1-4
clone_size: many
v_call: TRBV20-1
d_call: .

cdr3_aa: CASTLAGGGDTQYF
cdr3_nt: TGTGCCAGCACCCTTGCAGGGGGAGGAGATACGCAGTATTTT
j_call: TRBJ2-3
clone_size: many
v_call: TRBV12-3/TRBV12-4
d_call: .

cdr3_aa: CASSQELDYHFSTDTQYF
cdr3_nt: TGCGCCAGCAGCCAAGAACTGGACTATCATTTCAGCACAGATACGCAGTATTTT
j_call: TRBJ2-3
clone_size: many
v_call: TRBV4-3
d_call: .

cdr3_aa: CASSSLPGQAPSTSF
cdr3_nt: TGTGCCAGCAGCTCTCTCCCGGGACAGGCCCCCTCCACTTCTTTT
j_call: TRBJ2-3
clone_size: many
v_call: TRBV28
d_call: TRBD1

cdr3_aa: CSVVPEEGENYGYTF
cdr3_nt: TGCAGCGTTGTGCCCGAAGAGGGGGAGAACTATGGCTACACCTTC
j_call: TRBJ1-2
clone_size: many
v_call: TRBV29-1
d_call: .

cdr3_aa: CATSDRWGSWGNEQFF
cdr3_nt: TGTGCCACCAGTGATCGATGGGGATCGTGGGGTAATGAGCAGTTCTTC
j_call: TRBJ2-1
clone_size: many
v_call: TRBV24-1
d_call: .

cdr3_aa: CASSKINSPLHF
cdr3_nt: TGTGCCAGCAGCAAAATTAATTCACCCCTCCACTTT
j_call: TRBJ1-6
clone_size: many
v_call: TRBV12-3/TRBV12-4
d_call: .

cdr3_aa: CASSLNLAGGRTGELFF
cdr3_nt: TGCGCCAGCAGCTTGAACCTAGCGGGAGGCAGGACCGGGGAGCTGTTTTTT
j_call: TRBJ2-2
clone_size: many
v_call: TRBV5-1
d_call: TRBD2

cdr3_aa: CASSRTNREQYF
cdr3_nt: TGTGCCAGCAGCCGAACAAACAGGGAGCAGTACTTC
j_call: TRBJ2-7
clone_size: many
v_call: TRBV6-5
d_call: .

cdr3_aa: CASSEELAGLNEQFF
cdr3_nt: TGTGCCAGCAGTGAAGAACTAGCGGGGCTAAATGAGCAGTTCTTC
j_call: TRBJ2-1
clone_size: .
v_call: TRBV2
d_call: TRBD2

cdr3_aa: CSASFGLHGYTF
cdr3_nt: TGCAGTGCTAGTTTTGGGTTACATGGCTACACCTTC
j_call: TRBJ1-2
clone_size: many
v_call: TRBV20-1
d_call: .

cdr3_aa: CASRATTHEQYF
cdr3_nt: TGTGCCAGCAGGGCCACTACCCACGAGCAGTACTTC
j_call: TRBJ2-7
clone_size: .
v_call: TRBV12-3/TRBV12-4
d_call: .

cdr3_aa: CASSTQRQATYNEQFF
cdr3_nt: TGTGCCAGCAGTACCCAGAGACAGGCGACCTACAATGAGCAGTTCTTC
j_call: TRBJ2-1
clone_size: many
v_call: TRBV6-1
d_call: .

cdr3_aa: CASSFREYSYEQYF
cdr3_nt: TGTGCCAGCAGTTTTAGGGAGTACTCCTACGAGCAGTACTTC
j_call: TRBJ2-7
clone_size: many
v_call: TRBV12-3/TRBV12-4
d_call: .

cdr3_aa: CASSWGQGPYEQYF
cdr3_nt: TGTGCCAGCAGCTGGGGACAGGGCCCGTACGAGCAGTACTTC
j_call: TRBJ2-7
clone_size: .
v_call: TRBV5-5
d_call: TRBD1

cdr3_aa: CATSESRLSGANVLTF
cdr3_nt: TGTGCCACCAGTGAAAGTCGGCTCTCTGGGGCCAACGTCCTGACTTTC
j_call: TRBJ2-6
clone_size: many
v_call: TRBV24-1
d_call: .

cdr3_aa: CASSVEPSGSYEQYF
cdr3_nt: TGTGCCAGCAGCGTAGAGCCTAGCGGATCCTACGAGCAGTACTTC
j_call: TRBJ2-7
clone_size: many
v_call: TRBV9
d_call: TRBD2

cdr3_aa: CASSLYLEETQYF
cdr3_nt: TGCGCCAGCAGCTTGTATTTGGAAGAGACCCAGTACTTC
j_call: TRBJ2-5
clone_size: few
v_call: TRBV5-1
d_call: .

cdr3_aa: CASSYLTGVALHF
cdr3_nt: TGTGCCAGCAGTTACCTCACGGGGGTGGCCCTCCACTTT
j_call: TRBJ1-6
clone_size: many
v_call: TRBV6-6
d_call: .

cdr3_aa: CASGGTARTDTQYF
cdr3_nt: TGTGCCAGCGGCGGGACAGCACGCACAGATACGCAGTATTTT
j_call: TRBJ2-3
clone_size: .
v_call: TRBV12-3/TRBV12-4
d_call: .

cdr3_aa: CSARTGGAGANVLTF
cdr3_nt: TGCAGTGCGCGAACGGGGGGCGCTGGGGCCAACGTCCTGACTTTC
j_call: TRBJ2-6
clone_size: few
v_call: TRBV20-1
d_call: .

cdr3_aa: CASSKQQGAKRETQYF
cdr3_nt: TGTGCCAGCAGTAAGCAACAGGGGGCAAAGCGTGAGACCCAGTACTTC
j_call: TRBJ2-5
clone_size: few
v_call: TRBV6-2/TRBV6-3
d_call: TRBD1

cdr3_aa: CASSARGAGGPDTQYF
cdr3_nt: TGTGCCAGCAGCGCGCGGGGAGCGGGGGGCCCAGATACGCAGTATTTT
j_call: TRBJ2-3
clone_size: many
v_call: TRBV7-8
d_call: TRBD2

cdr3_aa: CASSPNPGQGNSPLHF
cdr3_nt: TGTGCCAGCAGCCCCAACCCAGGACAGGGAAATTCACCCCTCCACTTT
j_call: TRBJ1-6
clone_size: many
v_call: TRBV7-2
d_call: TRBD1

cdr3_aa: CASSPGLAEDGYTF
cdr3_nt: TGTGCCAGCTCACCAGGACTGGCAGAGGATGGCTACACCTTC
j_call: TRBJ1-2
clone_size: .
v_call: TRBV18
d_call: .

cdr3_aa: CSARLAGIISETQYF
cdr3_nt: TGCAGTGCTAGGCTAGCGGGGATAATCTCAGAGACCCAGTACTTC
j_call: TRBJ2-5
clone_size: many
v_call: TRBV20-1
d_call: TRBD2

cdr3_aa: CSVARTGRNTEAFF
cdr3_nt: TGCAGCGTTGCTAGGACAGGCCGGAACACTGAAGCTTTCTTT
j_call: TRBJ1-1
clone_size: many
v_call: TRBV29-1
d_call: TRBD1

cdr3_aa: CAIGDRANTGELFF
cdr3_nt: TGTGCCATCGGCGACAGGGCGAACACCGGGGAGCTGTTTTTT
j_call: TRBJ2-2
clone_size: many
v_call: TRBV12-3/TRBV12-4
d_call: TRBD1

cdr3_aa: CASRDLGQGHTGELFF
cdr3_nt: TGCGCCAGCAGGGATCTAGGACAGGGACACACCGGGGAGCTGTTTTTT
j_call: TRBJ2-2
clone_size: many
v_call: TRBV5-1
d_call: TRBD1

cdr3_aa: CATSRSGTSGRGYEQYF
cdr3_nt: TGTGCCACCAGTCGCTCCGGGACTAGCGGGAGAGGATACGAGCAGTACTTC
j_call: TRBJ2-7
clone_size: many
v_call: TRBV24-1
d_call: TRBD2

cdr3_aa: CASSDMGNREKLFF
cdr3_nt: TGTGCCAGCAGTGATATGGGGAACCGGGAAAAACTGTTTTTT
j_call: TRBJ1-4
clone_size: many
v_call: TRBV2
d_call: .

cdr3_aa: CASWPFEQFF
cdr3_nt: TGTGCCAGCTGGCCTTTCGAGCAGTTCTTC
j_call: TRBJ2-1
clone_size: many
v_call: TRBV12-3/TRBV12-4
d_call: .